Listed below are T cell receptor beta chains from one sample, sequenced in a study of shared T cell receptors in the human thymus. TCRdb keeps only in-frame clones here, not all; method: immunoSEQ multiplex PCR. This table holds 650,000 to 950,000 clones, 80% to 90% found once. Another study also made use of these data, one on human thymus T cells.

The specimen was thymocytes. The receptors shown here come from a girl less than two years old with a congenital heart defect. CDR3s include the opening cysteine and the closing phenylalanine or tryptophan. The order of the fields is J gene, V gene, CDR3 protein.

j_call: TRBJ2-5
v_call: TRBV7-7
cdr3_aa: CASSLHLGQGETQYF

j_call: TRBJ1-2
v_call: TRBV18
cdr3_aa: CASSPPDWDYGYTF

j_call: TRBJ1-3
v_call: TRBV5-1
cdr3_aa: CASSRKGESGNTIYF

j_call: TRBJ2-7
v_call: TRBV6-1
cdr3_aa: CASVRGTPSTYEQYF

j_call: TRBJ2-3
v_call: TRBV5-6
cdr3_aa: CASSYPERGGLHTQYF

j_call: TRBJ2-5
v_call: TRBV5-1
cdr3_aa: CASSLARQGKETQYF

j_call: TRBJ2-2
v_call: TRBV5-1
cdr3_aa: CASSGPQGSANTGELFF

j_call: TRBJ2-4
v_call: TRBV19
cdr3_aa: CASSSGTSGVLAKNIQYF

j_call: TRBJ2-3
v_call: TRBV25-1
cdr3_aa: CASSEFRKPDTQYF

j_call: TRBJ1-2
v_call: TRBV6-1
cdr3_aa: CASRGHPNYGYTF

j_call: TRBJ2-3
v_call: TRBV19
cdr3_aa: CASSMGDYSTDTQYF

j_call: TRBJ2-1
v_call: TRBV4-1
cdr3_aa: CASSQRDRERNEQFF

j_call: TRBJ2-7
v_call: TRBV7-2
cdr3_aa: CASSLASVDRGDSYEQYF

j_call: TRBJ2-1
v_call: TRBV4-3
cdr3_aa: CASSQGSGRYNEQFF

j_call: TRBJ1-5
v_call: TRBV19
cdr3_aa: CASSIGGQGPLYSNQPQHF

j_call: TRBJ2-2
v_call: TRBV4-1
cdr3_aa: CASSQDLPGPGQNTGELFF

j_call: TRBJ2-7
v_call: TRBV7-9
cdr3_aa: CASSLVQGSYEQYF

j_call: TRBJ2-7
v_call: TRBV5-6
cdr3_aa: CASSFSRGPYEQYF

j_call: TRBJ2-1
v_call: TRBV6-6
cdr3_aa: CASRPAGQGAHNEQFF

j_call: TRBJ2-7
v_call: TRBV7-6
cdr3_aa: CASSPRQGVEQYF

j_call: TRBJ1-2
v_call: TRBV6-1
cdr3_aa: CASSHREIYGYTF

j_call: TRBJ2-5
v_call: TRBV4-3
cdr3_aa: CASSQLDTGERGGETQYF

j_call: TRBJ1-1
v_call: TRBV7-2
cdr3_aa: CASSLAGSDRTEAFF

j_call: TRBJ1-2
v_call: TRBV19
cdr3_aa: CASSIGTGGIDHPVRGYTF

j_call: TRBJ2-5
v_call: TRBV5-4
cdr3_aa: CASSLRDFQETQYF

j_call: TRBJ2-2
v_call: TRBV27
cdr3_aa: CASTSTFGAGGASGELFF

j_call: TRBJ2-3
v_call: TRBV10-3
cdr3_aa: CAISELASGALYTDTQYF

j_call: TRBJ1-2
v_call: TRBV5-6
cdr3_aa: CASSLGHICPYGYTF

j_call: TRBJ2-2
v_call: TRBV4-1
cdr3_aa: CASSQERSGQTGELFF

j_call: TRBJ2-4
v_call: TRBV5-1
cdr3_aa: CASSLISSGDSNIQYF

j_call: TRBJ2-5
v_call: TRBV10-3
cdr3_aa: CATLRNRGGEETQYF

j_call: TRBJ1-2
v_call: TRBV4-1
cdr3_aa: CASSLGQGKTYGYTF

j_call: TRBJ2-3
v_call: TRBV15
cdr3_aa: CATSFRPSGTSDTSTDTQYF

j_call: TRBJ2-3
v_call: TRBV29-1
cdr3_aa: CSVEDHGMTGFEGTDTQYF

j_call: TRBJ1-6
v_call: TRBV27
cdr3_aa: CASSLGGRGTINSPLHF

j_call: TRBJ1-6
v_call: TRBV19
cdr3_aa: CASSGEYNSPLHF

j_call: TRBJ1-2
v_call: TRBV6-5
cdr3_aa: CASSESRNYGYTF

j_call: TRBJ1-2
v_call: TRBV2
cdr3_aa: CASAVGLGYTF

j_call: NA
v_call: TRBV10-1
cdr3_aa: CASSATGAYYEQYF

j_call: TRBJ1-1
v_call: TRBV29-1
cdr3_aa: CSVAGQNTEAFF

j_call: TRBJ2-7
v_call: TRBV15
cdr3_aa: CATSVIRGGGYEQYF

j_call: TRBJ2-3
v_call: TRBV7-2
cdr3_aa: CASSLPTSGDRADTQYF

j_call: TRBJ2-5
v_call: TRBV4-2
cdr3_aa: CASSQDPPGLAQETQYF

j_call: TRBJ1-5
v_call: TRBV6-1
cdr3_aa: CASSDLWGGQPQHF

j_call: TRBJ2-2
v_call: TRBV6-5
cdr3_aa: CASSYSGRDTGELFF

j_call: TRBJ1-2
v_call: TRBV7-9
cdr3_aa: CASSLFVESGGYTF

j_call: TRBJ1-5
v_call: TRBV28
cdr3_aa: CASSLRGGGQPQHF